This T cell receptor (beta chain) is from a study of T cells in tumors after PD-1 blockade. Measured with immunoSEQ multiplex PCR; TCRdb has only the in-frame clones, and not every one. The data hold around 50,000 clones, with 79% observed a single time. V was pared by 2 bases and J by 4 bases, with 10 bases between. This CDR3 region has 14 residues. Per the germline V gene, CDR1 is SGHVS and CDR2 is FNYEAQ. The specimen comprised PBMCs, sampled before anti-PD-1 treatment. The genes are TRBV7-6 and TRBJ2-3; D possibly corresponds to TRBD2 (5 bases). This receptor was obtained from a human donor with basal cell carcinoma. CDR3 loop: CASSLRGPPDTQYF. DNA for the CDR3: TGTGCCAGCAGCTTAAGAGGGCCACCAGATACGCAGTATTTT.